The 13 T cell receptor beta chains below come from one sample, sequenced in a study of blood T cell repertoires in COVID-19 (dated by TCRdb to the early 2020s). The library was prepared using the immunoSEQ multiplex PCR assay. TCRdb carries this immuneACCESS record with in-frame sequences only. Its versions omit some clonotypes, under half of them owing to an unresolved V gene in the studies checked, with the rest unexplained. For this sample the table gives just over 300,000 clones, of which roughly 90% were detected only once. Approximately 8.8% of the sample lies in the top ten. The sequenced sample consisted of PBMCs or T cells enriched from blood (not recorded which). The receptors come from a middle-aged woman who had recovered from COVID-19.

The chain links TRBV19 to TRBJ2-7, with D possibly TRBD2 on 6 matching bases. The CDR3 has 14 residues. Germline values: CDR1 LNHDA, CDR2 SQIVND (reference sequence). Trimming shortened V by 5 bases and J by 3 bases, and 14 bases separated the two germline ends. CDR3 DNA: TGTGCCAGTAGTGCCGGGACTTTCGACTACGAGCAGTACTTC. Amino acids: CASSAGTFDYEQYF.

This chain links TRBV29-1 with TRBJ1-2; TRBD1 agrees at 9 bases. CDR1 is SQVTM and CDR2 is ANQGSEA in the germline V gene. V trimming: 6 bases; J trimming: 8 bases; junction bases outside the gene matches: 10. The CDR3 consists of 13 residues. The CDR3 DNA reads as TGCAGCGTCCTGGGACAGGGAGTAGTAGGCTACACCTTC. It is translated as CSVLGQGVVGYTF. Full variable domain (rest looked up from reference TRBV29-1 and TRBJ1-2): SAVISQKPSRDICQRGTSLTIQCQVDSQVTMMFWYRQQPGQSLTLIATANQGSEATYESGFVIDKFPISRPNLTFSTLTVSNMSPEDSSIYLCSVLGQGVVGYTFGSGTRLTVV.

This sequence joins TRBV7-8 and TRBJ1-5; D unclear. The V end was cut by 2 bases, the J end by 4 bases, with 3 bases between. The CDR3 runs to 12 residues. In germline, CDR1 is SGHVS, CDR2 FQNEAQ. The CDR3: CASSLLNQPQHF. CDR3 DNA: TGTGCCAGCAGCTTACTTAATCAGCCCCAGCATTTT.

This clone was observed a single time. The chain couples TRBV30 to TRBJ1-2, with D perhaps TRBD1 (5 bases). The V and J ends lost 3 bases and 8 bases respectively, with 13 bases between them. From germline, CDR1 is GTSNPN and CDR2 SVGIG (reference sequence). The CDR3 contains 12 residues. The CDR3 loop reads CAWSQAGEGYTF. CDR3 sequence (DNA): TGTGCCTGGAGCCAGGCGGGGGAGGGCTACACCTTC.

The rearrangement joins TRBV11-2 to TRBJ1-3; weak D call: TRBD1 (5 bases). The germline V gene encodes CDR1 SGHAT and CDR2 FQNNGV. The CDR3 loop spans 16 amino acids. V gave up 3 bases and J gave up 0 bases, with 12 bases separating them. The CDR3 DNA sequence: TGTGCCAGCAGCTTTGCAGGGTTAAGCTCTGGAAACACCATATATTTT. Translation: CASSFAGLSSGNTIYF.

The chain links TRBV28 to TRBJ1-2; no reliable D call. Trimming took 2 bases from V and 1 from J, leaving 17 bases between them. The CDR3 totals 17 residues. Germline V gene sequence: CDR1 MDHEN, CDR2 SYDVKM. The CDR3 DNA follows: TGTGCCAGCAGTTTACCCCTCGGGAACACCGTTAACTATGGCTACACCTTC. It specifies CASSLPLGNTVNYGYTF.

This chain uses TRBV9 with TRBJ2-2; 11 bases line up with TRBD2. The CDR3 is made up of 16 amino acids. After removal of 6 bases from V and 1 base from J, the junction contained 5 bases not matched to a gene. Germline V gives CDR1 SGDLS, CDR2 YYNGEE. DNA of the CDR3: TGTGCCAGCACCAAGGGACTAGCGGAGAACACCGGGGAGCTGTTTTTT. It yields the protein CASTKGLAENTGELFF.

The CDR3 bases are TGTGCCAGCAGCCGGAGGGGTGGACAAAATCAGCCCCAGCATTTT. This gives the protein CASSRRGGQNQPQHF. The rearrangement uses TRBV6-5 and TRBJ1-5, with D perhaps TRBD1 (5 bases). V was cut by 6 bases and J by 4 bases, with 16 bases left in between. CDR1 is MNHEY and CDR2 is SVGAGI in the germline V gene. The CDR3 spans 15 residues.

This clone was recorded once. The V call is TRBV19, the J call TRBJ1-5; the D gene is possibly TRBD1 (6 bases). Trimming left V 4 bases short and J 9 bases short, with 13 bases between. CDR3 size: 13 residues. CDR1 and CDR2 (germline): LNHDA, SQIVND (reference sequence). As DNA, the CDR3 is TGTGCCAGTAGTAATCAGGGGACACGGCCCCAGCATTTT. Its protein product is CASSNQGTRPQHF. Based on the CDR3 plus reference TRBV19 and TRBJ1-5, the full variable domain is DGGITQSPKYLFRKEGQNVTLSCEQNLNHDAMYWYRQDPGQGLRLIYYSQIVNDFQKGDIAEGYSVSREKKESFPLTVTSAQKNPTAFYLCASSNQGTRPQHFGDGTRLSIL.

The chain carries TRBV10-3 and TRBJ1-2; D perhaps matches TRBD1 (6 bases). CDR1 is ENHRY, CDR2 SYGVKD, per germline. V was clipped by 4 bases and J by 6 bases, with 18 bases between them. The CDR3 length is 15 residues. CDR3 in DNA: TGTGCCATCAGTGTACCCCGGGCGGGGGCGGATGGCTACACCTTC. Translated, it gives CAISVPRAGADGYTF.

The gene calls are TRBV7-9 and TRBJ2-7; TRBD1 agrees at 8 bases. This CDR3 is built from 17 residues. V trimming: 8 bases; J trimming: 5 bases; junction bases outside the gene matches: 20. Germline V gene sequence: CDR1 SEHNR, CDR2 FQNEAQ (reference sequence). The DNA for the CDR3 is TGTGCCAGCGGGGTAGCCAGGGGGCAATTTGGTGCGGACGAGCAGTACTTC. This encodes CASGVARGQFGADEQYF.

The V gene is TRBV11-3, the J gene TRBJ1-4; perhaps TRBD1 as D (6 bases). Germline V gene lookup returns CDR1 SGHNT and CDR2 YENEEA. V lost 1 base and J 8 bases, leaving 14 bases between the germline ends. There are 15 residues in the CDR3. CDR3 protein: CASSLGGLDNEKLFF. CDR3 coding DNA: TGTGCCAGCAGCTTAGGGGGGCTGGATAACGAAAAACTGTTTTTT.

This clone was counted between two and nine times. This chain links TRBV15 with TRBJ1-6, with D possibly being TRBD1 (5 bases). V was clipped by 5 bases and J by 6 bases, with 14 bases between them. The germline CDR1 and CDR2 sequences are LNHNV and YYDKDF (reference sequence). The CDR3 is 15 residues long. The CDR3 sequence is CATSERGRLNSPLHF. CDR3 bases: TGTGCCACCAGCGAGCGGGGACGTCTTAATTCACCCCTCCACTTT.